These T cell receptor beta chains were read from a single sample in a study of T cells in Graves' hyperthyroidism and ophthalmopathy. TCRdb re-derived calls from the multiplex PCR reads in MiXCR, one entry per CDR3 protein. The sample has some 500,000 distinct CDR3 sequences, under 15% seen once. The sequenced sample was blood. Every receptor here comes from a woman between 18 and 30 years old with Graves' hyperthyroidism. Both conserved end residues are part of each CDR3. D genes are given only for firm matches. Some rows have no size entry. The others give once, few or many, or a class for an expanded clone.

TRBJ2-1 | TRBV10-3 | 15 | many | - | CAISDGPHNYNEQFF | TGTGCCATCAGTGATGGTCCCCACAACTACAATGAGCAGTTCTTC
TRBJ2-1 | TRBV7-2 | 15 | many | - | CASSLYEGAYNEQFF | TGTGCCAGCAGCTTATATGAGGGGGCCTACAATGAGCAGTTCTTC
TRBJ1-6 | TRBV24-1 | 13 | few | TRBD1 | CATSAGGGSPLHF | TGTGCCACCAGTGCAGGGGGAGGTTCACCCCTCCACTTT
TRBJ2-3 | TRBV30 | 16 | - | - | CAWSGRVGGGWDTQYF | TGTGCCTGGAGTGGACGGGTAGGAGGGGGATGGGATACGCAGTATTTT
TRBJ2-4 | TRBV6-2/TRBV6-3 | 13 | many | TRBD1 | CASRTDRENIQYF | TGTGCCAGCAGGACCGACAGGGAGAACATTCAGTACTTC
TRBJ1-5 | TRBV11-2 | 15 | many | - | CASSLEGIPNYPQHF | TGTGCCAGCAGCTTAGAGGGGATTCCTAATTATCCCCAGCATTTT
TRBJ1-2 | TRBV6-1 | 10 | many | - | CASGGYGYTF | TGTGCCAGCGGAGGCTATGGCTACACCTTC
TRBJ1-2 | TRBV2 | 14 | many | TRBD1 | CASSPDRDRNGYTF | TGTGCCAGCAGCCCGGACAGGGATCGGAATGGCTACACCTTC
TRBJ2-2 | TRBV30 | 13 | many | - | CAWSLRAARELFF | TGTGCCTGGAGTCTGCGGGCCGCCAGGGAGCTGTTTTTT
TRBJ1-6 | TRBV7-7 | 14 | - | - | CASSRDMYNSPLHF | TGTGCCAGCAGCCGGGACATGTATAATTCACCCCTCCACTTT
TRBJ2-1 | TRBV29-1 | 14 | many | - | CSVSAEISYNEQFF | TGCAGCGTCTCGGCGGAAATCTCCTACAATGAGCAGTTCTTC
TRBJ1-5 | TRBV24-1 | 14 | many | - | CATSDSNSNQPQHF | TGTGCCACCAGTGATTCCAATAGCAATCAGCCCCAGCATTTT
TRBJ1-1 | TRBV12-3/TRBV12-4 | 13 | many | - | CASSTGTNTEAFF | TGTGCCAGCAGCACCGGGACAAACACTGAAGCTTTCTTT
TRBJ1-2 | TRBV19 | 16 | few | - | CASKTPGQLLDYGYTF | TGTGCCAGCAAAACCCCCGGGCAGCTCTTAGACTATGGCTACACCTTC
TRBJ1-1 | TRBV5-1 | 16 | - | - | CASSSEYRFSNTEAFF | TGCGCCAGCAGCTCGGAGTATCGATTTTCGAACACTGAAGCTTTCTTT